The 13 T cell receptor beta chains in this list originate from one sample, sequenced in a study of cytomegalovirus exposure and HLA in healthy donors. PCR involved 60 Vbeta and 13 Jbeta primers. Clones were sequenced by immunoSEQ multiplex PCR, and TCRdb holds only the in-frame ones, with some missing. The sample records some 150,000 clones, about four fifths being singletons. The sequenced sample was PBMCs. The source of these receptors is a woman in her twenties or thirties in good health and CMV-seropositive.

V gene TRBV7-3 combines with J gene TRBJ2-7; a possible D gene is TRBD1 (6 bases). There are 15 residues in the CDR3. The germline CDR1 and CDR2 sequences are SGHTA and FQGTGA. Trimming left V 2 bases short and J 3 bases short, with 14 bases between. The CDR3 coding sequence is TGTGCCAGCAGCTTAGGGCAGGGGTCCATCTACGAGCAGTACTTC. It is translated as CASSLGQGSIYEQYF.

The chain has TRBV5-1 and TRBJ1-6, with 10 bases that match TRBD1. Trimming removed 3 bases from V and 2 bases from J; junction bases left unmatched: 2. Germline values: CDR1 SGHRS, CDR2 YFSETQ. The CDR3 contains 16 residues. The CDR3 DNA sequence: TGCGCCAGCAGCTCCGGACAGGGGGCCTATAATTCACCCCTCCACTTT. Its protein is CASSSGQGAYNSPLHF.

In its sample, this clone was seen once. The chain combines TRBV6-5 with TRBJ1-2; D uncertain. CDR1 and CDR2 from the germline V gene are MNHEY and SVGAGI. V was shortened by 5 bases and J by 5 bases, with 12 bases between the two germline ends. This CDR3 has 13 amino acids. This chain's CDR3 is CASSAGEGYGYTF. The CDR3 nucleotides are TGTGCCAGCAGTGCAGGAGAGGGATATGGCTACACCTTC.

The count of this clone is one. CDR3 sequence (DNA): TGTGCCAGCTCCCTTTTAACGGCGGCTAATGAAAAACTGTTTTTT. Translation gives CASSLLTAANEKLFF. The V and J genes are TRBV18 and TRBJ1-4; no firm D call. The V end lost 6 bases, the J end lost 3 bases, and 14 bases lay between the germline ends. This CDR3 is built from 15 residues. In germline, CDR1 is KGHSH, CDR2 LQKENI.

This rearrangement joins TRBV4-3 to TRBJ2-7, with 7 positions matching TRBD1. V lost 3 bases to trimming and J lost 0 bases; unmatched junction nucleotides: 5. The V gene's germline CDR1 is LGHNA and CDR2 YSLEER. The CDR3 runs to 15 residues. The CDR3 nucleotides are TGCGCCAGCAGCCAGGAAGGGACAGTCTCCTACGAGCAGTACTTC. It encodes CASSQEGTVSYEQYF.

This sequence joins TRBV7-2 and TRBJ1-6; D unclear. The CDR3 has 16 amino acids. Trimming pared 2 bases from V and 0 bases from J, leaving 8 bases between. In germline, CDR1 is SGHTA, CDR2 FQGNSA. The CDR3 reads CASSLWWSSYNSPLHF. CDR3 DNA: TGTGCCAGCAGCTTATGGTGGAGCTCCTATAATTCACCCCTCCACTTT.

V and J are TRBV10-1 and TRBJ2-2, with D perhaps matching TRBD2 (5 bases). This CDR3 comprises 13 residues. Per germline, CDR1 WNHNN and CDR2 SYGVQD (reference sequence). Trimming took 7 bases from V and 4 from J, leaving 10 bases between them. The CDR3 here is CASTKDFTGELFF. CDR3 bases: TGCGCCAGCACCAAGGACTTCACCGGGGAGCTGTTTTTT.

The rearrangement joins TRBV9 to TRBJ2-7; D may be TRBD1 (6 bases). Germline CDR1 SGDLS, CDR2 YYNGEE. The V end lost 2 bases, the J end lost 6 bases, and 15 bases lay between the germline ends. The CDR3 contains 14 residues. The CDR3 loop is CASSVDTGSREQYF. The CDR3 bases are TGTGCCAGCAGCGTTGATACAGGGTCTCGCGAGCAGTACTTC.

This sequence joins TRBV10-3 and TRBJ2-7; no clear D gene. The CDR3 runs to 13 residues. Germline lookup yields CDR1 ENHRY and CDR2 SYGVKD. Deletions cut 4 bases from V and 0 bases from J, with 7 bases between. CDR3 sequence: CAISGHSSYEQYF. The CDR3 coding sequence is TGTGCCATCAGTGGTCACAGCTCCTACGAGCAGTACTTC.

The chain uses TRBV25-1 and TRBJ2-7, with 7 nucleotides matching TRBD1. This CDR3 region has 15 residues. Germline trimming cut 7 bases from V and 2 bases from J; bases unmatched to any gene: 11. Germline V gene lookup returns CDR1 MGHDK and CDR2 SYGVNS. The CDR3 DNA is TGTGCCAGCATCTCTCCCGGGACAGTTCCCTACGAGCAGTACTTC. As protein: CASISPGTVPYEQYF.

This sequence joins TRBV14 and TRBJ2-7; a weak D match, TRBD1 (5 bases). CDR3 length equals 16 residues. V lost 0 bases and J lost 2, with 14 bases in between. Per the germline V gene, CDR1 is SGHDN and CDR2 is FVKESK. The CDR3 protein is CASSQDSAGPAYEQYF. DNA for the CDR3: TGTGCCAGCAGCCAAGATTCGGCAGGGCCGGCCTACGAGCAGTACTTC. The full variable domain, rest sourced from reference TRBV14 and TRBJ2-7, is EAGVTQFPSHSVIEKGQTVTLRCDPISGHDNLYWYRRVMGKEIKFLLHFVKESKQDESGMPNNRFLAERTGGTYSTLKVQPAELEDSGVYFCASSQDSAGPAYEQYFGPGTRLTVT.

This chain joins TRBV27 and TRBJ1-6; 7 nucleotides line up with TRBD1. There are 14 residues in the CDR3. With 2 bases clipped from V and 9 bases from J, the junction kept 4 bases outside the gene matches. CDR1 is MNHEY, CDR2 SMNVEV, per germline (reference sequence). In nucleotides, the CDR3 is TGTGCCAGCAGTTTAGAACAGGGGATTTCACCCCTCCACTTT. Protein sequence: CASSLEQGISPLHF.

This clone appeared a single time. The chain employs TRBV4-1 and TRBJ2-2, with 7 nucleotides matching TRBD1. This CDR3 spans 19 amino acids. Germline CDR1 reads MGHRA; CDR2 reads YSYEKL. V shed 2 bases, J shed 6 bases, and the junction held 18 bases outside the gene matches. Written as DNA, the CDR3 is TGCGCCAGCAGCCAACCGCCGACAGACCCGCAGGGGGTCTCCGGGGAGCTGTTTTTT. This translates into CASSQPPTDPQGVSGELFF.